A single sample gave rise to the 28 T cell receptor beta chains below, sequenced in a study of shared clonotypes between healthy human individuals. Generated by immunoSEQ multiplex PCR, the TCRdb table keeps only in-frame clones and is missing some. The data contain over 400,000 clones, roughly 95% of them singletons. The sample was naive CD4+ T cells sorted from blood. Subset meaning: CD45RA+ positively selected. Source of these receptors: a woman under 40 in good health.

The CDR3 reads CSVEEGYEQYF. Here the CDR3 DNA reads TGCAGCGTTGAAGAGGGGTACGAGCAGTACTTC. This chain uses TRBV29-1 with TRBJ2-5; no firm D call. With the DNA end fitting TRBJ2-7 better, the J assignment may be wrong. From germline, CDR1 is SQVTM and CDR2 ANQGSEA. The CDR3 extends over 11 amino acids.

This chain connects TRBV5-1 to TRBJ1-1, with 7 bases lining up with TRBD1. The CDR3 totals 14 residues. CDR1 and CDR2 from the germline V gene are SGHRS and YFSETQ. V lost 4 bases to trimming and J lost 0 bases; unmatched junction nucleotides: 3. This CDR3 reads CASSMGQMNTEAFF. CDR3 in DNA: TGCGCCAGCAGCATGGGACAGATGAACACTGAAGCTTTCTTT.

The chain recombines TRBV4-1 with TRBJ1-1; D remains unclear. Germline CDR1 reads MGHRA; CDR2 reads YSYEKL. The CDR3 contains 18 residues. V was trimmed by 2 bases and J by 0 bases, leaving 19 bases between them. This CDR3 is CASSQRTGGGLMNTEAFF. CDR3 in DNA: TGCGCCAGCAGCCAAAGGACCGGTGGAGGTCTCATGAACACTGAAGCTTTCTTT.

The chain carries TRBV6-5 and TRBJ2-5; D possibly uses TRBD1 or TRBD2 (5 bases each). The CDR3 is 14 amino acids. Deletions cut 1 base from V and 2 bases from J, with 8 bases between. The V gene's germline CDR1 is MNHEY and CDR2 SVGAGI. The CDR3 DNA is TGTGCCAGCAGTTACTTGGGGGTTCAAGAGACCCAGTACTTC. It is translated as CASSYLGVQETQYF.

The J gene is TRBJ1-5, the V gene TRBV28; D not certain. Germline CDR1 MDHEN, CDR2 SYDVKM. The CDR3 contains 16 residues. Trimming shortened V by 6 bases and J by 8 bases, and 23 bases separated the two germline ends. The CDR3 sequence is CASRSWRGRDMEPQHF. The DNA for the CDR3 is TGTGCCAGCAGATCTTGGAGAGGGAGGGATATGGAGCCCCAGCATTTT.

This chain joins TRBV4-1 and TRBJ2-3, with TRBD2 matching 7 bases. Germline values: CDR1 MGHRA, CDR2 YSYEKL. The CDR3 consists of 18 residues. Losses at the gene ends were 0 bases for V and 2 bases for J; bases not matched to a gene: 11. In DNA form, the CDR3 reads TGCGCCAGCAGCCAAGATCCCGGTCTAGCGGACTCCACAGATACGCAGTATTTT. Translating it yields CASSQDPGLADSTDTQYF.

The CDR3 spells CASSNRLAGVHDEQYF. The CDR3 DNA reads TGTGCCAGTAGCAACAGACTAGCGGGAGTTCACGACGAGCAGTACTTC. This rearrangement joins TRBV19 to TRBJ2-7; TRBD2 aligns across 12 bases. The length of the CDR3 is 16 residues. Germline CDR1 is LNHDA and CDR2 is SQIVND (reference sequence). V gave up 6 bases and J gave up 5 bases; unmatched junction bases: 11.

The V call is TRBV28, the J call TRBJ2-1, with 8 nucleotides matching TRBD1. Losses at the gene ends were 8 bases for V and 15 bases for J; bases not matched to a gene: 9. CDR1 MDHEN and CDR2 SYDVKM come from the germline V gene. The CDR3 spans 11 residues. Written as DNA, the CDR3 is TGTGCCAGCGCCACCAGGGGGCAGGGGTTCTTC. Protein sequence: CASATRGQGFF.

This chain connects TRBV28 to TRBJ2-6; the D gene is possibly TRBD2 (5 bases). The CDR3 runs to 12 residues. The germline V gene has CDR1 MDHEN and CDR2 SYDVKM. Between the trimmed V and J ends, which lost 3 bases and 12 bases, there was a span of 9 bases. Written as DNA, the CDR3 is TGTGCCAGCAGTTTCGGGGTTGGCGTCCTGACTTTC. This translates into CASSFGVGVLTF.

This clone appeared a single time. The chain recombines TRBV5-1 with TRBJ2-7; no clear D gene. From germline, CDR1 is SGHRS and CDR2 YFSETQ. The CDR3 covers 13 residues. Deletions cut 2 bases from V and 3 bases from J, with 9 bases between. The CDR3 DNA sequence: TGCGCCAGCAGCTTCGGGCAGTTCTACGAGCAGTACTTC. The encoded protein is CASSFGQFYEQYF.

For this clone: This specimen includes other DNA sequences encoding the same CDR3. The DNA for the CDR3 is TGTGCCAGCAGTGAGGGACAGAACTATGGCTACACCTTC. It codes for CASSEGQNYGYTF. The gene calls are TRBV2 and TRBJ1-2, with 7 bases aligning to TRBD1. Germline V gives CDR1 SNHLY, CDR2 FYNNEI. Germline trimming cut 3 bases from V and 2 bases from J; bases unmatched to any gene: 0. This CDR3 is built from 13 residues.

The rearrangement links TRBV27 to TRBJ2-3, with 8 bases lining up with TRBD2. Per the germline V gene, CDR1 is MNHEY and CDR2 is SMNVEV (reference sequence). The CDR3 contains 15 residues. After removal of 3 bases from V and 1 base from J, the junction contained 3 bases not matched to a gene. In DNA form, the CDR3 reads TGTGCCAGCAGTTTCAGCGGGAGAGGCACAGATACGCAGTATTTT. Protein sequence: CASSFSGRGTDTQYF.

This sequence joins TRBV6-5 and TRBJ2-1, with a tentative D call TRBD2 (6 bases). The CDR3 runs 14 residues. CDR1 and CDR2 (germline): MNHEY, SVGAGI. V was cut by 5 bases and J by 9 bases, with 17 bases left in between. CDR3 nucleotide sequence: TGTGCCAGCAGTCAACCGGGACTCCAGACTGAGCAGTTCTTC. Encoded protein: CASSQPGLQTEQFF.

The chain carries TRBV20-1 and TRBJ2-5; TRBD1 agrees at 7 bases. There are 11 residues in the CDR3. Per germline, CDR1 DFQATT and CDR2 SNEGSKA (reference sequence). The CDR3 region has the DNA TGCACATTAGGGGGCGTGCAGACCCAGTACTTC. This codes for CTLGGVQTQYF.

The V gene is TRBV28, the J gene TRBJ2-5; 10 bases are a match to TRBD2. The DNA end is more similar to TRBJ2-7, so the J call may be wrong. The CDR3 covers 18 residues. Germline-derived CDR1 and CDR2 are MDHEN and SYDVKM. CDR3 sequence (DNA): TGTGCCAGCAGCGAACTAGCGGGAATGGGTTCTTACTCCTACGAGCAGTACTTC. Protein sequence: CASSELAGMGSYSYEQYF.

This chain joins TRBV5-4 and TRBJ2-5, with 7 bases matching TRBD1. V shed 4 bases, J shed 5 bases, and the junction held 11 bases outside the gene matches. Germline CDR1 is SGHNT and CDR2 is YYREEE (reference sequence). The CDR3 is 15 amino acids. The CDR3 loop reads CASSHTNRGGETQYF. The CDR3 region has the DNA TGTGCCAGCAGCCATACCAACAGGGGTGGGGAGACCCAGTACTTC. Full variable domain (outside the CDR3, taken from reference TRBV5-4 and TRBJ2-5): ETGVTQSPTHLIKTRGQQVTLRCSSQSGHNTVSWYQQALGQGPQFIFQYYREEENGRGNFPPRFSGLQFPNYSSELNVNALELDDSALYLCASSHTNRGGETQYFGPGTRLLVL.

This chain links TRBV7-6 with TRBJ2-1; TRBD2 matches 8 bases. V lost 2 bases and J lost 7; bases outside the gene matches: 4. Per the germline V gene, CDR1 is SGHVS and CDR2 is FNYEAQ. There are 14 residues in the CDR3. The CDR3 DNA reads as TGTGCCAGCAGCTTATTTAGCGGGGTTAATGAGCAGTTCTTC. It is translated as CASSLFSGVNEQFF.

The V call is TRBV7-6, the J call TRBJ2-7; weak D call: TRBD1 (5 bases). Trimming removed 1 base from V and 4 bases from J, with 17 bases in between. Germline CDR1 reads SGHVS; CDR2 reads FNYEAQ. The CDR3 totals 16 residues. The CDR3 here is CASSLGGRVLPYEQYF. The CDR3 bases are TGTGCCAGCAGCTTAGGGGGCAGGGTCCTGCCTTACGAGCAGTACTTC.

This clone was observed once. The gene calls are TRBV27 and TRBJ1-1, with unresolved D. The germline gives CDR1 MNHEY, CDR2 SMNVEV (reference sequence). The CDR3 is 14 residues long. V lost 8 bases and J 4 bases, leaving 17 bases between the germline ends. CDR3 in amino acids: CASPGESSGTEAFF. Here the CDR3 DNA reads TGTGCCAGCCCTGGAGAGTCTAGTGGCACTGAAGCTTTCTTT.

The chain has TRBV5-1 and TRBJ2-5, with D tentatively TRBD1 (7 bases). In germline, CDR1 is SGHRS, CDR2 YFSETQ. V was cut by 4 bases and J by 7 bases, with 20 bases left in between. The CDR3 spans 15 residues. The CDR3 nucleotides read TGCGCCAGCAGCCCGGGGACAGTTGCCGGGGGGACCCAGTACTTC. Amino acid sequence: CASSPGTVAGGTQYF. Together with reference TRBV5-1 and TRBJ2-5, the CDR3 gives the full variable domain: KAGVTQTPRYLIKTRGQQVTLSCSPISGHRSVSWYQQTPGQGLQFLFEYFSETQRNKGNFPGRFSGRQFSNSRSEMNVSTLELGDSALYLCASSPGTVAGGTQYFGPGTRLLVL.

This chain joins TRBV19 and TRBJ2-2; tentatively, D is TRBD1 (6 bases). CDR1 LNHDA and CDR2 SQIVND come from the germline V gene (reference sequence). Trimming left V 7 bases short and J 4 bases short, with 16 bases between. This CDR3 is built from 15 residues. The CDR3 DNA is TGTGCCAGTATGGTCGCAGGGGCATTCACCGGGGAGCTGTTTTTT. Protein product: CASMVAGAFTGELFF.

This clone was counted a single time. The chain recombines TRBV7-3 with TRBJ2-3; 7 positions agree with TRBD2. V shed 1 base, J shed 3 bases, and the junction held 1 base outside the gene matches. The CDR3 covers 14 residues. In germline, CDR1 is SGHTA, CDR2 FQGTGA. The DNA of the CDR3 is TGTGCCAGCAGCTTAAACGGGGGGACAGATACGCAGTATTTT. Protein product: CASSLNGGTDTQYF.

For the CDR3, the DNA is TGTGCCAGCAGCGGCGGTCTGCAAGGGGAGCTGTTTTTT. Protein product: CASSGGLQGELFF. The V gene is TRBV9, the J gene TRBJ2-2; D gene unclear. V lost 3 bases and J lost 8, with 11 bases in between. The V gene's germline CDR1 is SGDLS and CDR2 YYNGEE. The CDR3 length is 13 residues.

CDR3 sequence (DNA): TGTGCCAGCAGCACCCAGGGTCTCCCCCCTGAAACTGAAGCTTTCTTT. It codes for CASSTQGLPPETEAFF. This chain uses TRBV5-4 with TRBJ1-1; D perhaps matches TRBD1 (5 bases). Germline V lookup: CDR1 SGHNT, CDR2 YYREEE (reference sequence). Trimming left V 4 bases short and J 5 bases short, with 21 bases between. The CDR3 totals 16 residues. Complete variable domain (other parts from reference TRBV5-4 and TRBJ1-1): ETGVTQSPTHLIKTRGQQVTLRCSSQSGHNTVSWYQQALGQGPQFIFQYYREEENGRGNFPPRFSGLQFPNYSSELNVNALELDDSALYLCASSTQGLPPETEAFFGQGTRLTVV.

The chain joins TRBV15 to TRBJ1-5, with 11 bases lining up with TRBD1. V shed 5 bases and J 3 bases; nucleotides not matched to a gene: 6. There are 16 residues in the CDR3. CDR1 and CDR2 (germline): LNHNV, YYDKDF (reference sequence). CDR3 DNA: TGTGCCACCAGCCCGCTGGGACAGGGGGACAATCAGCCCCAGCATTTT. It codes for CATSPLGQGDNQPQHF. Variable domain in full (rest from reference TRBV15 and TRBJ1-5): DAMVIQNPRYQVTQFGKPVTLSCSQTLNHNVMYWYQQKSSQAPKLLFHYYDKDFNNEADTPDNFQSRRPNTSFCFLDIRSPGLGDTAMYLCATSPLGQGDNQPQHFGDGTRLSIL.

The V call is TRBV19, the J call TRBJ2-3; D perhaps matches TRBD1 (6 bases). The CDR3 loop spans 14 amino acids. Germline V gene lookup returns CDR1 LNHDA and CDR2 SQIVND (reference sequence). V gave up 6 bases and J gave up 3 bases, with 13 bases separating them. CDR3 in amino acids: CASSPRTDTDTQYF. CDR3 sequence (DNA): TGTGCCAGTAGCCCGCGGACAGATACAGATACGCAGTATTTT.

Here the CDR3 reads CASSYTSGTGGYEQYF. For the CDR3, the DNA is TGTGCCAGCAGTTACACGTCCGGGACAGGGGGCTACGAGCAGTACTTC. The chain is built from TRBV6-5 and TRBJ2-7; 11 bases match TRBD1. In germline, CDR1 is MNHEY, CDR2 SVGAGI. This CDR3 comprises 16 residues. With V trimmed by 2 bases and J by 3 bases, 6 bases remained unmatched.

The chain joins TRBV18 to TRBJ1-5; 7 nucleotides match TRBD1. This CDR3 is 16 amino acids long. The junction had 7 bases not matched to a gene; V was cut back by 5 bases and J by 0 bases. Germline loops: CDR1 KGHSH, CDR2 LQKENI. This chain's CDR3 is CASSEVGTASNQPQHF. CDR3 sequence (DNA): TGTGCCAGCTCAGAGGTTGGGACAGCTAGCAATCAGCCCCAGCATTTT.